This T cell receptor (beta chain) was profiled in a study of tumor-infiltrating lymphocytes in primary liver carcinoma. Germline assignment: CDR1 MNHEY and CDR2 SVGAGI. The CDR3 is 17 amino acids. After removal of 9 bases from V and 2 bases from J, the junction contained 13 bases not matched to a gene. Co-extracting RNA and DNA was done with about 18-33 mg of unsorted bulk tissue as input. Each individual tumor supplied samples from five separate regions. For this clonotype: Its antigen is undetermined.

Broader study findings: For tumor-adjacent and tumor-blood pairs, overlap was less than that seen for tumor region pairs.

Constant-region priming of about 0.5 ug total RNA yielded TCR beta cDNA. Three nested multiplex PCR rounds, a slightly modified ARM-PCR, produced the libraries for TCR beta. Amplification in the first two PCR rounds was performed using TRBV1-TRBV30 forward primers and a C-beta reverse primer for around 11 cycles each. TCRdb reprocessed the multiplex PCR reads with MiXCR, giving one entry per CDR3 protein. The sample carries 45,000 to 55,000 distinct CDR3 sequences, 70% to 75% recorded once. The source material was liver tumor tissue from sampling region 2. Specified subset: tumor region T2, inferior pole. The sequence was collected from a man aged 35 to 55 with primary liver carcinoma and hepatitis B virus infection. The chain couples TRBV6-5 to TRBJ2-6; 7 bases are shared with TRBD2. This CDR3 is CASTSLTRGAGANVLTF. CDR3 DNA: TGTGCCAGTACTTCACTAACCCGGGGGGCTGGGGCCAACGTCCTGACTTTC.